The 10 T cell receptor beta chains in this list originate from one sample, sequenced in a study of blood T cells in healthy people across ages (dated by TCRdb to 2014 to 2015). Libraries were constructed by 5' RACE. Instrument used: Illumina HiSeq 2500. The second PCR ran for about 6 to 12 cycles and used a J-beta primer mix along with a sample-barcoded 5' primer. Clones were called with MiXCR by TCRdb after fastp trimmed the public reads at Q25, and only in-frame beta chains were retained. Records with the same CDR3 protein are collapsed into one entry carrying the most frequent genes and DNA. The sample yields some 900,000 distinct CDR3 sequences; approximately 49% were counted once. The ten largest account for 13% of the sample. Sequencing was carried out using blood. All receptors derive from a man aged 25 to 45 in good health.

This clonotype was found a few times. The V and J genes are TRBV12-3 or TRBV12-4 and TRBJ1-2; D is undetermined. The CDR3 covers 13 residues. Trimming removed 7 bases at V and 8 bases at J, with 17 bases between. The CDR3 DNA reads as TGTGCCAGCACCGATTTCCCGGGCGGGGGCTACACCTTC. Amino acid sequence: CASTDFPGGGYTF.

V usage is TRBV4-1 and J usage is TRBJ1-5, with D unresolved. Trimming cost V 0 bases and J 3 bases, with 9 bases left between them. CDR1 and CDR2 from the germline V gene are MGHRA and YSYEKL. The CDR3 covers 15 residues. In DNA, the CDR3 is TGCGCCAGCAGCCAAGACGGAGCTTACAATCAGCCCCAGCATTTT. It yields the protein CASSQDGAYNQPQHF.

The chain recombines TRBV28 with TRBJ2-1; D ambiguous. The ends were cut back, 3 bases at V and 9 bases at J, with 6 bases in the middle. This CDR3 has 11 amino acids. CDR1 is MDHEN, CDR2 SYDVKM, per germline. The CDR3 sequence is CASSFLIEQFF. The CDR3 DNA follows: TGTGCCAGCAGTTTTTTAATTGAGCAGTTCTTC. Combining the CDR3 with reference TRBV28 and TRBJ2-1 gives the whole variable domain DVKVTQSSRYLVKRTGEKVFLECVQDMDHENMFWYRQDPGLGLRLIYFSYDVKMKEKGDIPEGYSVSREKKERFSLILESASTNQTSMYLCASSFLIEQFFGPGTRLTVL.

The rearrangement joins TRBV27 to TRBJ1-5, with 8 positions matching TRBD1. Germline assignment: CDR1 MNHEY and CDR2 SMNVEV (reference sequence). The CDR3 runs to 16 residues. V gave up 2 bases and J gave up 2 bases; unmatched junction bases: 5. The CDR3 DNA reads TGTGCCAGCAGTTTACAGGGGGCGGACGGCAATCAGCCCCAGCATTTT. The encoded protein is CASSLQGADGNQPQHF.

V usage is TRBV28 and J usage is TRBJ2-7; TRBD1 matches 7 bases. This CDR3 is 16 amino acids long. The J segment lost 0 bases and the V segment lost 5 bases, leaving 10 bases of the junction unmatched. Looked up from germline, CDR1 is MDHEN and CDR2 is SYDVKM. This CDR3 reads CASSPSDRRNSYEQYF. The CDR3, as DNA: TGTGCCAGCAGTCCCTCGGACAGGCGGAACTCCTACGAGCAGTACTTC.

This clonotype was seen just once. This rearrangement joins TRBV10-3 to TRBJ1-5; D might be TRBD1 (6 bases). Germline V gene data show CDR1 as ENHRY and CDR2 as SYGVKD. The CDR3 runs 14 residues. V was clipped by 5 bases and J by 5 bases, with 13 bases between them. The CDR3 DNA reads as TGTGCCATCAGTACAGGGATAGGCCATCAGCCCCAGCATTTT. This translates into CAISTGIGHQPQHF.

The chain couples TRBV7-2 to TRBJ2-7; D is unclear. The CDR3 loop spans 15 amino acids. Germline lookup yields CDR1 SGHTA and CDR2 FQGNSA. Trimming removed 1 base from V and 3 bases from J, with 13 bases in between. CDR3 coding DNA: TGTGCCAGCAGCTTAGGGTTTAGCTATTACTACGAGCAGTACTTC. It yields the protein CASSLGFSYYYEQYF.

V and J are TRBV7-2 and TRBJ1-6, with D tentatively TRBD1 (5 bases). Germline values: CDR1 SGHTA, CDR2 FQGNSA. Trimming removed 5 bases at V and 6 bases at J, with 14 bases between. CDR3 length equals 15 residues. This CDR3 is CASSARTPINSPLHF. The CDR3 DNA follows: TGTGCCAGCAGCGCTCGGACACCTATTAATTCACCCCTCCACTTT.

This sequence joins TRBV7-2 and TRBJ2-1; unclear D gene. With 5 bases removed from V and 4 bases from J, the gap between germline ends came to 18 bases. The CDR3 runs to 16 residues. Per germline, CDR1 SGHTA and CDR2 FQGNSA. This CDR3 reads CASSNIAAARYNEQFF. The CDR3 DNA reads as TGTGCCAGCAGCAATATCGCGGCAGCTCGTTACAATGAGCAGTTCTTC.

The CDR3 DNA reads TGCAGCGTTCCCGGACCTCGATGGAACACTGAAGCTTTCTTT. It encodes CSVPGPRWNTEAFF. The rearrangement joins TRBV29-1 to TRBJ1-1, with D hard to call. The germline CDR1 and CDR2 sequences are SQVTM and ANQGSEA. V was cut by 5 bases and J by 1 base, with 14 bases left in between. The CDR3 consists of 14 residues.